These 9 T cell receptor beta chains came from one sample sequenced in a study of T cell responses to AZD1222 COVID-19 vaccine. Sequencing used immunoSEQ multiplex PCR; TCRdb keeps in-frame clones, though not all of them. Its clone listing holds about 140,000 clones. The sequenced sample consisted of peripheral blood. Receptors originate from an adult in good health.

This chain connects TRBV11-1 to TRBJ2-2; no reliable D call. Trimming cost V 2 bases and J 5 bases, with 12 bases left between them. The CDR3 extends over 15 amino acids. The V gene's germline CDR1 is SGHAT and CDR2 FQDESV (reference sequence). The CDR3: CASSLYLPGTGELFF. The CDR3 DNA sequence: TGTGCCAGCAGCTTATATTTACCCGGAACCGGGGAGCTGTTTTTT.

V is TRBV10-3 and J is TRBJ1-5; D possibly corresponds to TRBD1 (5 bases). V lost 2 bases, J lost 2 bases, and 16 bases lay in between. This CDR3 contains 17 residues. Germline lookup yields CDR1 ENHRY and CDR2 SYGVKD. The CDR3 reads CAISEVRVGVGNQPQHF. CDR3 in DNA: TGTGCCATCAGTGAGGTTCGAGTAGGGGTGGGCAATCAGCCCCAGCATTTT.

V and J are TRBV6-5 and TRBJ1-6, with no clear D. The ends were cut back, 4 bases at V and 8 bases at J, with 12 bases in the middle. The CDR3 consists of 14 residues. The germline gives CDR1 MNHEY, CDR2 SVGAGI. The CDR3 is CASSLYGTYSPLHF. CDR3 coding DNA: TGTGCCAGCAGTTTATACGGAACCTATTCACCCCTCCACTTT.

This rearrangement joins TRBV4-1 to TRBJ2-1, with TRBD1 matching over 9 bases. V shed 8 bases and J 7 bases; nucleotides not matched to a gene: 9. The length of the CDR3 is 14 residues. Germline values: CDR1 MGHRA, CDR2 YSYEKL. The CDR3 region has the DNA TGCGCCAGCCGCCCCGGACAGGGGATAAATGAGCAGTTCTTC. Encoded protein: CASRPGQGINEQFF.

The V and J genes are TRBV19 and TRBJ2-3; 10 bases agree with TRBD2. Germline assignment: CDR1 LNHDA and CDR2 SQIVND (reference sequence). This CDR3 comprises 16 residues. The V segment lost 2 bases and the J segment 3 bases; nucleotides outside the gene matches: 5. Here the CDR3 DNA reads TGTGCCAGTAGTATACTAAGCGGGGGGGAAACAGATACGCAGTATTTT. Residues: CASSILSGGETDTQYF.

The V and J genes are TRBV4-1 and TRBJ2-7; 8 bases fit TRBD1. The germline gives CDR1 MGHRA, CDR2 YSYEKL. The CDR3 totals 16 residues. V trimming: 1 base; J trimming: 6 bases; junction bases outside the gene matches: 11. The CDR3 bases are TGCGCCAGCAGCCAAGGGGGAGCACAGGGGGGCCGCGAGCAGTACTTC. Amino acid sequence: CASSQGGAQGGREQYF.

This chain links TRBV2 with TRBJ1-4; perhaps TRBD1 as D (5 bases). The CDR3 is 14 amino acids. Trimming cost V 4 bases and J 10 bases, with 16 bases left between them. Looked up from germline, CDR1 is SNHLY and CDR2 is FYNNEI. The CDR3 here is CASSVEGQGGKLFF. The CDR3 DNA reads as TGTGCCAGCAGTGTGGAAGGGCAGGGTGGAAAACTGTTTTTT.

This chain uses TRBV28 with TRBJ1-1; 11 nucleotides align to TRBD1. This CDR3 is 16 amino acids long. The ends lost 2 bases at V and 4 bases at J; junction bases unmatched: 6. The germline V gene has CDR1 MDHEN and CDR2 SYDVKM. CDR3 residues: CASSLRDRGDGTEAFF. Written as DNA, the CDR3 is TGTGCCAGCAGTTTAAGGGACAGGGGGGATGGCACTGAAGCTTTCTTT.

The genes are TRBV4-1 and TRBJ1-1, with D tentatively TRBD1 (5 bases). This CDR3 region has 15 residues. V lost 1 base and J lost 5, with 14 bases in between. Germline V gene data show CDR1 as MGHRA and CDR2 as YSYEKL. In DNA form, the CDR3 reads TGCGCCAGCAGCCAAGTGGGAACAGGCGGGACTGAAGCTTTCTTT. Protein: CASSQVGTGGTEAFF.